Presented here are 24 T cell receptor beta chains from one specimen sequenced in a study of cytomegalovirus exposure and HLA in healthy donors. Both 60 Vbeta primers and 13 Jbeta primers went into the PCR. Profiled with immunoSEQ multiplex PCR; TCRdb holds only in-frame clones, not every one. The sample includes around 150,000 clones, 80% of them seen just once. The material sequenced was PBMCs. The receptors derive from a man aged 30 to 39 in good health and CMV-seronegative.

V gene TRBV6-5 combines with J gene TRBJ2-7, with TRBD1 identical over 9 bases. V shed 4 bases and J 3 bases; nucleotides not matched to a gene: 7. The CDR3 runs 15 residues. Germline V gene sequence: CDR1 MNHEY, CDR2 SVGAGI. The DNA of the CDR3 is TGTGCCAGCAGTTCCTACGGGACAGGGCTCTACGAGCAGTACTTC. Amino acids: CASSSYGTGLYEQYF.

This clone was seen a single time. V usage is TRBV5-1 and J usage is TRBJ2-2, with D perhaps TRBD1 (6 bases). The germline V gene encodes CDR1 SGHRS and CDR2 YFSETQ. The V end lost 2 bases, the J end lost 6 bases, and 17 bases lay between the germline ends. CDR3 length: 16 residues. CDR3 loop: CASSFGREGGPGELFF. CDR3 nucleotide sequence: TGCGCCAGCAGCTTTGGCCGTGAAGGGGGACCCGGGGAGCTGTTTTTT.

This clone was counted at least ten times. The J gene is TRBJ1-2, the V gene TRBV19; D uncertain. This CDR3 spans 13 amino acids. V lost 6 bases and J lost 2, with 10 bases in between. Germline CDR1 and CDR2: LNHDA and SQIVND (reference sequence). In DNA, the CDR3 is TGTGCCAGTAGGGTGGAGGCGAACTATGGCTACACCTTC. Protein sequence: CASRVEANYGYTF. The complete variable domain, with remaining parts taken from reference TRBV19 and TRBJ1-2, reads DGGITQSPKYLFRKEGQNVTLSCEQNLNHDAMYWYRQDPGQGLRLIYYSQIVNDFQKGDIAEGYSVSREKKESFPLTVTSAQKNPTAFYLCASRVEANYGYTFGSGTRLTVV.

The CDR3 nucleotides are TGTGCCAGTAATCCTAAGGGGACTTCTCTCAATGAGCAGTTCTTC. Protein: CASNPKGTSLNEQFF. V usage is TRBV19 and J usage is TRBJ2-1; weak D call: TRBD2 (6 bases). Trimming stripped 7 bases from V and 6 bases from J, with 19 bases between. Germline values: CDR1 LNHDA, CDR2 SQIVND (reference sequence). CDR3 length: 15 residues.

This clone was seen a handful of times. This chain connects TRBV5-6 to TRBJ2-7, with 12 bases that match TRBD2. J was trimmed by 3 bases and V by 4 bases; bases with no gene match: 5. The CDR3 contains 15 residues. Germline CDR1 reads SGHDT; CDR2 reads YYEEEE. The CDR3 spells CASSLRLAGVYEQYF. As DNA, the CDR3 is TGTGCCAGCAGCCTAAGACTAGCGGGAGTCTACGAGCAGTACTTC.

The sample holds one count of this clone. The chain uses TRBV7-9 and TRBJ2-7; TRBD1 matches at 7 bases. Germline values: CDR1 SEHNR, CDR2 FQNEAQ (reference sequence). J gave up 7 bases and V 5 bases, and 5 bases lay outside the gene matches. The CDR3 is 12 amino acids. The CDR3 sequence: CASSHGQVEQYF. CDR3 bases: TGTGCCAGCAGCCATGGACAGGTGGAGCAGTACTTC.

Here the CDR3 DNA reads TGCGCCAGCAGCGAAGGGGTGGGCGTGGACAGCCTCAGGATTCAGTACTTC. Translation gives CASSEGVGVDSLRIQYF. This chain joins TRBV10-2 and TRBJ2-4, with D tentatively TRBD1 (6 bases). V was trimmed by 6 bases and J by 10 bases, leaving 28 bases between them. The CDR3 spans 17 residues. Germline CDR1 is WSHSY and CDR2 is SAAADI.

In its sample, this clone was seen a few times. J is TRBJ2-3 and V is TRBV5-1; 12 positions agree with TRBD2. Unmatched junction bases numbered 10, after V lost 6 bases and J lost 8 bases. The CDR3 totals 15 residues. CDR1 and CDR2 from the germline V gene are SGHRS and YFSETQ. The CDR3 loop is CASTLLAGGPVTQYF. DNA of the CDR3: TGCGCCAGCACCCTGCTAGCGGGAGGGCCGGTTACGCAGTATTTT.

The rearrangement joins TRBV4-1 to TRBJ2-5; 10 nucleotides line up with TRBD2. J lost 4 bases, V lost 4 bases, and 6 bases had no gene match. Germline lookup yields CDR1 MGHRA and CDR2 YSYEKL. The CDR3 contains 15 residues. CDR3 residues: CASSLTLAGAETQYF. For the CDR3, the DNA is TGCGCCAGCAGCCTTACTCTAGCGGGAGCAGAGACCCAGTACTTC.

The chain joins TRBV28 to TRBJ2-7, with TRBD1 identical over 8 bases. V was pared by 4 bases and J by 4 bases, with 9 bases of the junction left unmatched. The germline V gene has CDR1 MDHEN and CDR2 SYDVKM. This CDR3 is built from 15 residues. CDR3 nucleotides: TGTGCCAGCAGTTCCGCCGGGACAGGACCTTACGAGCAGTACTTC. This translates into CASSSAGTGPYEQYF. The full variable domain, its missing parts supplied by reference TRBV28 and TRBJ2-7, is DVKVTQSSRYLVKRTGEKVFLECVQDMDHENMFWYRQDPGLGLRLIYFSYDVKMKEKGDIPEGYSVSREKKERFSLILESASTNQTSMYLCASSSAGTGPYEQYFGPGTRLTVT.

This rearrangement joins TRBV4-1 to TRBJ1-3; D call uncertain. The CDR3 sequence is 16 residues long. Per the germline V gene, CDR1 is MGHRA and CDR2 is YSYEKL. V lost 0 bases and J lost 0, with 9 bases in between. CDR3 protein: CASSQDEYSSGNTIYF. In nucleotides, the CDR3 is TGCGCCAGCAGCCAAGATGAGTACAGCTCTGGAAACACCATATATTTT.

In this sample, this clone turned up a few times. The chain employs TRBV19 and TRBJ1-4, with D perhaps matching TRBD1 (6 bases). V was pared by 7 bases and J by 5 bases, with 14 bases between. This CDR3 contains 14 residues. Germline V CDR1 and CDR2: LNHDA, SQIVND (reference sequence). CDR3 loop: CASTAGTSNEKLFF. CDR3 DNA: TGTGCCAGTACCGCCGGGACATCCAATGAAAAACTGTTTTTT.

The chain is built from TRBV23-1 and TRBJ2-5, with D maybe TRBD2 (6 bases). TRBV23-1 qualifies as an ORF whose function is uncertain. The CDR3 extends over 17 amino acids. Deletions cut 5 bases from V and 0 bases from J, with 19 bases between. CDR3 DNA: TGCGCCAGCAGTACGATGGCGGGATACGCCTACCAAGAGACCCAGTACTTC. This encodes CASSTMAGYAYQETQYF.

This rearrangement joins TRBV7-9 to TRBJ2-7, with a tentative D call TRBD2 (5 bases). The CDR3 is 15 residues long. Trimming took off 7 bases at V and 2 bases at J, with 18 bases between the two ends. Germline CDR1 and CDR2: SEHNR and FQNEAQ (reference sequence). The CDR3 region is CASTLLGTDAYEQYF. CDR3 DNA sequence: TGTGCCAGCACATTACTAGGCACGGATGCCTACGAGCAGTACTTC. Based on the CDR3 plus reference TRBV7-9 and TRBJ2-7, the full variable domain is DTGVSQNPRHKITKRGQNVTFRCDPISEHNRLYWYRQTLGQGPEFLTYFQNEAQLEKSRLLSDRFSAERPKGSFSTLEIQRTEQGDSAMYLCASTLLGTDAYEQYFGPGTRLTVT.

The rearrangement joins TRBV7-2 to TRBJ2-2, with a possible D match to TRBD2 (6 bases). Germline lookup yields CDR1 SGHTA and CDR2 FQGNSA. V lost 1 base and J 9 bases, leaving 15 bases between the germline ends. There are 15 residues in the CDR3. This chain's CDR3 is CASSLGPLEGRELFF. The CDR3 nucleotides read TGTGCCAGCAGCTTAGGCCCATTGGAGGGCAGGGAGCTGTTTTTT.

This chain uses TRBV5-1 with TRBJ1-6; no clear D gene. The CDR3 is 14 amino acids. Trimming pared 0 bases from V and 5 bases from J, leaving 6 bases between. In germline, CDR1 is SGHRS, CDR2 YFSETQ. The CDR3 sequence: CASSLVANNSPLHF. The CDR3 DNA reads TGCGCCAGCAGCTTGGTGGCCAATAATTCACCCCTCCACTTT. Full variable domain (rest looked up from reference TRBV5-1 and TRBJ1-6): KAGVTQTPRYLIKTRGQQVTLSCSPISGHRSVSWYQQTPGQGLQFLFEYFSETQRNKGNFPGRFSGRQFSNSRSEMNVSTLELGDSALYLCASSLVANNSPLHFGNGTRLTVT.

CDR3 sequence: CSQIGQGLSSTDTQYF. In DNA form, the CDR3 reads TGCAGCCAGATAGGACAGGGGTTATCTAGCACAGATACGCAGTATTTT. V and J are TRBV29-1 and TRBJ2-3; TRBD1 aligns across 9 bases. Per the germline V gene, CDR1 is SQVTM and CDR2 is ANQGSEA. The CDR3 runs 16 residues. The trim removed 8 bases at V and 0 bases at J, leaving 12 bases unmatched.

The V and J genes are TRBV28 and TRBJ1-1; D is unresolved. The germline V gene encodes CDR1 MDHEN and CDR2 SYDVKM. Trimming pared 2 bases from V and 0 bases from J, leaving 7 bases between. CDR3 size: 14 residues. CDR3 region: CASSLRGLNTEAFF. CDR3 DNA: TGTGCCAGCAGTTTACGGGGATTGAACACTGAAGCTTTCTTT. Full variable domain (remainder filled in from reference TRBV28 and TRBJ1-1): DVKVTQSSRYLVKRTGEKVFLECVQDMDHENMFWYRQDPGLGLRLIYFSYDVKMKEKGDIPEGYSVSREKKERFSLILESASTNQTSMYLCASSLRGLNTEAFFGQGTRLTVV.

The chain links TRBV27 to TRBJ1-2; no reliable D call. V lost 6 bases and J 8 bases, leaving 13 bases between the germline ends. Germline-derived CDR1 and CDR2 are MNHEY and SMNVEV (reference sequence). This CDR3 comprises 12 residues. In DNA, the CDR3 is TGTGCCAGCAGCGAGCTCGGGAGGGGCTACACCTTC. It codes for CASSELGRGYTF.

Here the CDR3 reads CASSQSRVAHSTDTQYF. The CDR3 nucleotides are TGCGCCAGCAGCCAAAGCCGGGTGGCCCATAGCACAGATACGCAGTATTTT. The chain combines TRBV4-3 with TRBJ2-3, with D hard to call. Germline loops: CDR1 LGHNA, CDR2 YSLEER. The CDR3 spans 17 residues. V gave up 2 bases and J gave up 0 bases, with 15 bases separating them.

This clone showed up just a few times. The V call is TRBV29-1, the J call TRBJ1-1; no firm D call. This CDR3 region has 13 residues. Per germline, CDR1 SQVTM and CDR2 ANQGSEA. V lost 4 bases and J lost 0, with 9 bases in between. This chain's CDR3 is CSVVGNLNTEAFF. For the CDR3, the DNA is TGCAGCGTTGTCGGGAATCTGAACACTGAAGCTTTCTTT.

V and J are TRBV7-9 and TRBJ2-1, with D possibly matching TRBD1 (5 bases). Between the trimmed V and J ends, which lost 4 bases and 8 bases, there was a span of 18 bases. The length of the CDR3 is 15 residues. Germline CDR1 SEHNR, CDR2 FQNEAQ (reference sequence). DNA of the CDR3: TGTGCCAGCAGCTCACGAGACAGCGATAGCTATGAGCAGTTCTTC. Its protein product is CASSSRDSDSYEQFF.

This clone was detected a few times. The chain has TRBV5-1 and TRBJ2-2; D uncertain. V was cut by 3 bases and J by 7 bases, with 10 bases left in between. CDR3 length: 13 residues. CDR1 SGHRS and CDR2 YFSETQ come from the germline V gene. The CDR3 sequence is CASSSLTGGELFF. The DNA of the CDR3 is TGCGCCAGCAGCTCTTTAACTGGCGGGGAGCTGTTTTTT.

The chain employs TRBV9 and TRBJ1-2; D ambiguous. The V end lost 0 bases, the J end lost 3 bases, and 6 bases lay between the germline ends. The CDR3 loop spans 13 amino acids. The germline gives CDR1 SGDLS, CDR2 YYNGEE. The CDR3 region has the DNA TGTGCCAGCAGCGTAGCATCGGACTATGGCTACACCTTC. It codes for CASSVASDYGYTF. The entire variable domain, with the rest obtained from reference TRBV9 and TRBJ1-2, is as follows: DSGVTQTPKHLITATGQRVTLRCSPRSGDLSVYWYQQSLDQGLQFLIQYYNGEERAKGNILERFSAQQFPDLHSELNLSSLELGDSALYFCASSVASDYGYTFGSGTRLTVV.